This T cell receptor (beta chain) was sequenced during a study of human T cells and chemical hapten exposure. Study-wide context: Patients having alopecia areata, totalis or universalis were mostly female.

Each CDR3 protein is one row after TCRdb ran MiXCR on the RACE reads. Altogether more than 110,000 distinct CDR3 sequences are present, about an eighth being singletons, with the ten largest covering more than 1.1%. Findings and limits, study-wide: As the donors had alopecia, their immune response may differ from healthy people's.

Concerning this clonotype itself: The target antigen is unknown.

In germline, CDR1 is SGHTA, CDR2 FQGNSA. V was trimmed by 1 base and J by 6 bases, leaving 10 bases between them. The CDR3 covers 13 residues. Described time point: patch test 2, 6 weeks after DPC sensitization. Treatment described: therapeutic diphenylcyclopropenone sensitization with weekly scalp DPC. The sample in question was whole blood, obtained in connection with sensitization to the hapten diphenylcyclopropenone (DPC). The clonotype originates from a woman aged 50 to 60 with alopecia areata. Some clones in this sample may be carry-over from other donors' samples. The chain links TRBV7-2 to TRBJ2-7; no reliable D call. Here the CDR3 DNA reads TGTGCCAGCAGCTTAGTCCAGATTAGCGAGCAGTACTTC. It codes for CASSLVQISEQYF.